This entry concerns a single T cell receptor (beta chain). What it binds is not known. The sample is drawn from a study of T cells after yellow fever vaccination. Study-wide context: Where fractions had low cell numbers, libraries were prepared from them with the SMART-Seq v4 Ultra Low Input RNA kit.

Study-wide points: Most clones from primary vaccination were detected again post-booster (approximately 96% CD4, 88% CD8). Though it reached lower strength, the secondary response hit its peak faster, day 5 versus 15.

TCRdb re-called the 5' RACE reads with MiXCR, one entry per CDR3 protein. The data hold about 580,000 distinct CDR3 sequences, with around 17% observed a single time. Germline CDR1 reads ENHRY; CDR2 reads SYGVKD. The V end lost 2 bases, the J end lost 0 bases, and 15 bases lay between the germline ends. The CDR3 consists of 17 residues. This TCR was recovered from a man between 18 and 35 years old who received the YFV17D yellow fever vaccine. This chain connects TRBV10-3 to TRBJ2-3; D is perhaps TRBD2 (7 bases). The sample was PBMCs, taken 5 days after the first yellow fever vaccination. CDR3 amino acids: CAISEAGASSSTDTQYF. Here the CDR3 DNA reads TGTGCCATCAGTGAGGCGGGGGCCTCCTCTAGCACAGATACGCAGTATTTT.